A selection of T cell receptor beta chains follows, all from one sample in a study of shared clonotypes between healthy human individuals. Sequencing was performed with immunoSEQ multiplex PCR; in TCRdb, only in-frame clones are kept and a portion is missing. The sample yields around 2,100,000 clones, about 95% seen once. The specimen was naive CD8+ T cells sorted from blood. Source of these receptors: a man aged 18-30 years in good health. Both conserved end residues are part of each CDR3. Each record gives: V gene, clone size, J gene, D gene, CDR3 protein, CDR3 DNA. The D gene is left open where the match is weak. Clone size is given for some rows only: seen once, a few or many times, or a class if the clone is expanded.

v_call: TRBV10-1
clone_size: few
j_call: TRBJ2-7
d_call: -
cdr3_aa: CASSESAEDEQYF
cdr3_nt: TGCGCCAGCAGTGAGTCGGCTGAGGACGAGCAGTACTTC

v_call: TRBV6-5
clone_size: -
j_call: TRBJ1-4
d_call: -
cdr3_aa: CASRALGAEKLFF
cdr3_nt: TGTGCCAGCAGGGCCCTCGGCGCGGAAAAACTGTTTTTT

v_call: TRBV27
clone_size: -
j_call: TRBJ1-5
d_call: -
cdr3_aa: CASSLGPGFQPQHF
cdr3_nt: TGTGCCAGCAGTTTAGGTCCCGGGTTTCAGCCCCAGCATTTT

v_call: TRBV4-1
clone_size: once
j_call: TRBJ1-6
d_call: -
cdr3_aa: CASSQQGVLRPLHF
cdr3_nt: TGCGCCAGCAGCCAACAGGGAGTCTTAAGGCCCCTCCACTTT

v_call: TRBV5-6
clone_size: -
j_call: TRBJ2-1
d_call: -
cdr3_aa: CASSWEDEQFF
cdr3_nt: TGTGCCAGCAGCTGGGAGGATGAGCAGTTCTTC

v_call: TRBV2
clone_size: -
j_call: TRBJ2-7
d_call: -
cdr3_aa: CASSEASQAYEQYF
cdr3_nt: TGTGCCAGCAGTGAAGCCTCACAGGCTTACGAGCAGTACTTC

v_call: TRBV10-1
clone_size: -
j_call: TRBJ2-5
d_call: -
cdr3_aa: CASSDSREVYQETQYF
cdr3_nt: TGCGCCAGCAGTGATTCGAGGGAGGTGTACCAAGAGACCCAGTACTTC

v_call: TRBV4-1
clone_size: -
j_call: TRBJ2-5
d_call: -
cdr3_aa: CASSLRVGQETQYF
cdr3_nt: TGCGCCAGCAGCCTGCGGGTGGGCCAAGAGACCCAGTACTTC

v_call: TRBV25-1
clone_size: -
j_call: TRBJ2-7
d_call: -
cdr3_aa: CASSGGRGSEQYF
cdr3_nt: TGTGCCAGCAGTGGGGGGAGGGGGTCCGAGCAGTACTTC

v_call: TRBV27
clone_size: -
j_call: TRBJ2-1
d_call: -
cdr3_aa: CASSPVTPQVTYNEQFF
cdr3_nt: TGTGCCAGCAGTCCCGTGACCCCGCAAGTGACCTACAATGAGCAGTTCTTC

v_call: TRBV2
clone_size: -
j_call: TRBJ1-1
d_call: TRBD1
cdr3_aa: CASRVTGGQVEAFF
cdr3_nt: TGTGCCAGCAGGGTAACAGGGGGCCAGGTTGAAGCTTTCTTT

v_call: TRBV9
clone_size: -
j_call: TRBJ2-5
d_call: TRBD1
cdr3_aa: CASSNDRGQETQYF
cdr3_nt: TGTGCCAGCAGCAACGACAGGGGACAAGAGACCCAGTACTTC

v_call: TRBV27
clone_size: -
j_call: TRBJ2-1
d_call: -
cdr3_aa: CASSLRDLRNEQFF
cdr3_nt: TGTGCCAGCAGTCTCCGGGATCTTAGAAATGAGCAGTTCTTC

v_call: TRBV7-9
clone_size: -
j_call: TRBJ2-7
d_call: TRBD1
cdr3_aa: CASSQTNSGTGDSYEQYF
cdr3_nt: TGTGCCAGCAGCCAGACCAATTCCGGGACAGGGGACTCCTACGAGCAGTACTTC

v_call: TRBV7-9
clone_size: -
j_call: TRBJ2-7
d_call: TRBD1
cdr3_aa: CASSLGGVEQYF
cdr3_nt: TGTGCCAGCAGCCTAGGGGGCGTCGAGCAGTACTTC

v_call: TRBV7-9
clone_size: -
j_call: TRBJ2-7
d_call: -
cdr3_aa: CASSLARGMAYEQYF
cdr3_nt: TGTGCCAGCAGCTTAGCGCGAGGCATGGCCTACGAGCAGTACTTC

v_call: TRBV28
clone_size: few
j_call: TRBJ2-4
d_call: -
cdr3_aa: CASSLYSGAISKNIQYF
cdr3_nt: TGTGCCAGCAGTTTATATTCGGGGGCGATATCCAAAAACATTCAGTACTTC

v_call: TRBV14
clone_size: -
j_call: TRBJ2-5
d_call: -
cdr3_aa: CASSQARTIRETQYF
cdr3_nt: TGTGCCAGCAGCCAAGCTCGGACTATTAGAGAGACCCAGTACTTC

v_call: TRBV2
clone_size: -
j_call: TRBJ1-6
d_call: -
cdr3_aa: CASSEARTAYLDSPLHF
cdr3_nt: TGTGCCAGCAGTGAAGCTCGGACCGCGTACCTCGATTCACCCCTCCACTTT

v_call: TRBV9
clone_size: -
j_call: TRBJ2-7
d_call: TRBD1
cdr3_aa: CASSVATGGPYEQYF
cdr3_nt: TGTGCCAGCAGCGTAGCGACAGGGGGCCCCTACGAGCAGTACTTC

v_call: TRBV5-6
clone_size: -
j_call: TRBJ2-4
d_call: TRBD1
cdr3_aa: CASSPAGTGDSPVEDIQYF
cdr3_nt: TGTGCCAGCAGCCCTGCTGGGACAGGGGATTCCCCTGTTGAGGACATTCAGTACTTC

v_call: TRBV4-3
clone_size: -
j_call: TRBJ2-5
d_call: TRBD1
cdr3_aa: CASSQARGYQETQYF
cdr3_nt: TGCGCCAGCAGCCAAGCCAGGGGGTACCAAGAGACCCAGTACTTC

v_call: TRBV4-3
clone_size: -
j_call: TRBJ2-1
d_call: TRBD2
cdr3_aa: CASSPKGVTSIYNEQFF
cdr3_nt: TGCGCCAGCAGCCCTAAAGGCGTGACTAGCATATACAATGAGCAGTTCTTC

v_call: TRBV15
clone_size: -
j_call: TRBJ1-4
d_call: -
cdr3_aa: CATSRVVERGGEKLFF
cdr3_nt: TGTGCCACCAGCAGAGTGGTGGAAAGGGGCGGGGAAAAACTGTTTTTT

v_call: TRBV5-6
clone_size: -
j_call: TRBJ2-7
d_call: -
cdr3_aa: CASSPQHSYEQYF
cdr3_nt: TGTGCCAGCAGCCCCCAACACTCCTACGAGCAGTACTTC

v_call: TRBV9
clone_size: -
j_call: TRBJ2-2
d_call: -
cdr3_aa: CASSEGGMTTGELFF
cdr3_nt: TGTGCCAGCAGCGAAGGCGGGATGACCACCGGGGAGCTGTTTTTT

v_call: TRBV7-2
clone_size: -
j_call: TRBJ2-2
d_call: -
cdr3_aa: CASSLGLGGELFF
cdr3_nt: TGTGCCAGCAGCTTAGGGCTCGGGGGGGAGCTGTTTTTT

v_call: TRBV7-2
clone_size: -
j_call: TRBJ2-5
d_call: TRBD2
cdr3_aa: CASSLPTSGGGYPETQYF
cdr3_nt: TGTGCCAGCAGCTTACCCACTAGCGGGGGGGGGTACCCAGAGACCCAGTACTTC

v_call: TRBV2
clone_size: -
j_call: TRBJ2-7
d_call: TRBD1
cdr3_aa: CASIGDRPYEQYF
cdr3_nt: TGTGCCAGCATCGGGGACAGACCCTACGAGCAGTACTTC

v_call: TRBV7-9
clone_size: -
j_call: TRBJ2-3
d_call: TRBD2
cdr3_aa: CASSPLAEGTDTQYF
cdr3_nt: TGTGCCAGCAGTCCCCTAGCGGAAGGAACAGATACGCAGTATTTT

v_call: TRBV11-2
clone_size: -
j_call: TRBJ2-5
d_call: -
cdr3_aa: CASSWAMGQETQYF
cdr3_nt: TGTGCCAGCAGTTGGGCTATGGGGCAAGAGACCCAGTACTTC

v_call: TRBV28
clone_size: -
j_call: TRBJ2-1
d_call: TRBD2
cdr3_aa: CASSFPGNSGGTSSYNEQFF
cdr3_nt: TGTGCCAGCAGTTTCCCGGGGAATAGCGGGGGGACATCCTCCTACAATGAGCAGTTCTTC

v_call: TRBV6-1
clone_size: -
j_call: TRBJ1-6
d_call: -
cdr3_aa: CASSEPLTGNSPLHF
cdr3_nt: TGTGCCAGCAGTGAACCTCTGACTGGTAATTCACCCCTCCACTTT

v_call: TRBV30
clone_size: -
j_call: TRBJ2-1
d_call: TRBD1
cdr3_aa: CAAGTGQERRNEQFF
cdr3_nt: TGTGCCGCTGGGACGGGACAGGAAAGGAGGAATGAGCAGTTCTTC

v_call: TRBV12-5
clone_size: -
j_call: TRBJ2-2
d_call: -
cdr3_aa: CASGSYTGELFF
cdr3_nt: TGTGCTAGTGGTTCATACACCGGGGAGCTGTTTTTT

v_call: TRBV9
clone_size: -
j_call: TRBJ2-7
d_call: TRBD1
cdr3_aa: CASSVGDSPYEQYF
cdr3_nt: TGTGCCAGCAGCGTAGGGGACAGCCCCTACGAGCAGTACTTC

v_call: TRBV29-1
clone_size: -
j_call: TRBJ2-5
d_call: TRBD1
cdr3_aa: CSVEVGTTGTQETQYF
cdr3_nt: TGCAGCGTTGAAGTAGGGACGACAGGGACGCAAGAGACCCAGTACTTC

v_call: TRBV4-3
clone_size: -
j_call: TRBJ1-2
d_call: -
cdr3_aa: CASSQESDSEDYGYTF
cdr3_nt: TGCGCCAGCAGCCAAGAAAGCGATTCGGAAGACTATGGCTACACCTTC

v_call: TRBV6-5
clone_size: -
j_call: TRBJ2-7
d_call: -
cdr3_aa: CASSYPAPYEQYF
cdr3_nt: TGTGCCAGCAGTTACCCCGCCCCCTACGAGCAGTACTTC

v_call: TRBV6-1
clone_size: once
j_call: TRBJ1-6
d_call: -
cdr3_aa: CASSELTTYSYNSPLHF
cdr3_nt: TGTGCCAGCAGTGAATTAACGACCTACTCCTATAATTCACCCCTCCACTTT

v_call: TRBV13
clone_size: -
j_call: TRBJ2-7
d_call: -
cdr3_aa: CASSLNEARYEQYF
cdr3_nt: TGTGCCAGCAGCTTAAACGAGGCCCGCTACGAGCAGTACTTC

v_call: TRBV13
clone_size: -
j_call: TRBJ1-2
d_call: TRBD1
cdr3_aa: CASSLRQGLHGYTF
cdr3_nt: TGTGCCAGCAGCTTGCGACAGGGATTGCATGGCTACACCTTC